This TCR beta chain was sequenced during a study of OX40 agonist ivuxolimab in advanced cancers. Method: immunoSEQ multiplex PCR; TCRdb's copy keeps in-frame clones and lacks some. The data show 70,000 to 95,000 clones, about 91% seen once. V lost 3 bases to trimming and J lost 2 bases, with 7 bases between them. Per germline, CDR1 SGHAT and CDR2 FQNNGV. This CDR3 is built from 13 residues. This clonotype originated in an adult with an advanced solid tumor such as melanoma, head and neck, liver or kidney cancer. V is TRBV11-2 and J is TRBJ2-5, with TRBD2 as a possible D gene (5 bases). The source was CD4+ or CD8+ T cells sorted from blood, collected in a trial of the OX40 agonist ivuxolimab. This CDR3 is CASSFPGQETQYF. As DNA, the CDR3 is TGTGCCAGCAGCTTTCCGGGGCAAGAGACCCAGTACTTC. Variable domain in full (rest from reference TRBV11-2 and TRBJ2-5): EAGVAQSPRYKIIEKRQSVAFWCNPISGHATLYWYQQILGQGPKLLIQFQNNGVVDDSQLPKDRFSAERLKGVDSTLKIQPAKLEDSAVYLCASSFPGQETQYFGPGTRLLVL.